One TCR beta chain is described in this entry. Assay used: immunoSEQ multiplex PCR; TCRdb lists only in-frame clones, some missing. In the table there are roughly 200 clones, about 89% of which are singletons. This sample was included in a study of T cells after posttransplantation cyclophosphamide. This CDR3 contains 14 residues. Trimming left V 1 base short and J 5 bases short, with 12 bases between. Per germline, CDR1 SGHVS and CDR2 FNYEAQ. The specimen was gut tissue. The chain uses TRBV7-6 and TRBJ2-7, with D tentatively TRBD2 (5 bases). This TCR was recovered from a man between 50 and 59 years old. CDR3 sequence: CASSLGGSRDEQYF. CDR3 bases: TGTGCCAGCAGCTTAGGGGGATCGAGGGACGAGCAGTACTTC.